This entry describes one T cell receptor beta chain. This record belongs to a study of shared clonotypes between healthy human individuals. Study-wide context: CD8 memory received one plate per donor, CD8 naive two, CD4 memory three and CD4 naive three.

Sequenced by immunoSEQ multiplex PCR; TCRdb stores in-frame clones only, minus some. Among about 2.4 million clones listed, more than 80% were seen once. Sequencing used naive CD4+ T cells sorted from blood. Subset: CD45RA+ positively selected. The receptor was isolated from a man in his late teens or twenties in good health.

CDR3: CASSPRVQGSGYTF. The CDR3 DNA reads as TGTGCCAGCAGCCCCCGGGTCCAGGGGAGTGGCTACACCTTC. V gene TRBV14 combines with J gene TRBJ1-2; the D gene is possibly TRBD1 (6 bases). The CDR3 covers 14 residues. Per germline, CDR1 SGHDN and CDR2 FVKESK. V was shortened by 4 bases and J by 7 bases, with 16 bases between the two germline ends.